This TCR beta chain was retrieved from a study of T cells in Graves' hyperthyroidism and ophthalmopathy. Researchers took RNA transcripts and amplified the TCR beta CDR3 regions from them. During a first-round RT-PCR of the TCR CDR3, the HTBI primer set was used. Via MiXCR, TCRdb re-called the multiplex PCR reads, giving one row per CDR3 protein. The top ten hold 13% of the sample, which has 390,000 or so distinct CDR3 sequences, roughly 14% seen once. Each 10 ml fresh peripheral blood draw supplied the PBMCs. This TCR was sampled from a man between 18 and 35 years old with Graves' ophthalmopathy. Sequencing was performed on blood.

The CDR3 loop is CASSQAGGGAGELFF. The CDR3, as DNA: TGTGCCAGCAGCCAAGCTGGAGGGGGGGCCGGGGAGCTGTTTTTT. V is TRBV4-2 and J is TRBJ2-2; D is possibly TRBD2 (7 bases). The germline V gene encodes CDR1 LGHNA and CDR2 YNFKEQ. V was cut by 1 base and J by 6 bases, with 12 bases left in between. The length of the CDR3 is 15 residues.